This TCR beta chain came from a study of T cells in Graves' hyperthyroidism and ophthalmopathy. About this clonotype itself: Its antigen is as yet unknown.

Researchers barred patients who had uncontrolled infection, other autoimmune disease, pregnancy or lactation. Based on clinical symptoms, serum thyroxine and TRAb, thyroid ultrasound and orbital computed tomography, diagnoses were reached. Regions amplified from RNA transcripts were the TCR beta CDR3 regions. RT-PCR in the first round (using the HTBI primer set) targeted the TCR CDR3. TCRdb processed the multiplex PCR reads anew with MiXCR; each CDR3 protein has one entry. The sample includes a few hundred thousand distinct CDR3 sequences, roughly 50% of them seen just once. V lost 4 bases and J lost 2; bases outside the gene matches: 9. Germline V CDR1 and CDR2: SGHKS, YYEKEE (reference sequence). The CDR3 runs 17 residues. Study-level points and caveats: A 13 V-J model separated ophthalmopathy from stable hyperthyroidism. In blood, most of the thyroid clonotypes expanded above 0.001 were also present.

The source is a woman between 18 and 29 years old with Graves' hyperthyroidism. V usage is TRBV5-5 and J usage is TRBJ2-7, with TRBD2 matching 13 bases. The specimen sequenced was peripheral blood or thyroid tissue (not recorded which). The CDR3 sequence is CASSRTLGTSGAYEQYF. CDR3 nucleotides: TGTGCCAGCAGCCGAACTCTTGGGACTAGCGGGGCCTACGAGCAGTACTTC.